Listed here are 24 T cell receptor beta chains from one sample, sequenced in a study of early stage breast cancer tumors. Profiled with immunoSEQ multiplex PCR; TCRdb holds only in-frame clones, not every one. The repertoire consists of tens of thousands of clones, with 65% to 85% occurring once and the leading ten covering 3% to 3.5%. The specimen sequenced was blood. The receptor source for this set is a person in their sixties with breast cancer.

The V and J genes are TRBV2 and TRBJ2-7; no clear D. The CDR3 is 10 amino acids. The germline V gene encodes CDR1 SNHLY and CDR2 FYNNEI. The V and J ends lost 6 bases and 4 bases respectively, with 4 bases between them. The CDR3 loop reads CASRRYEQYF. For the CDR3, the DNA is TGTGCCAGCAGACGGTACGAGCAGTACTTC. Supplemented by reference TRBV2 and TRBJ2-7, the full variable domain reads EPEVTQTPSHQVTQMGQEVILRCVPISNHLYFYWYRQILGQKVEFLVSFYNNEISEKSEIFDDQFSVERPDGSNFTLKIRSTKLEDSAMYFCASRRYEQYFGPGTRLTVT.

The chain is built from TRBV10-2 and TRBJ2-7; 14 nucleotides line up with TRBD2. This CDR3 contains 15 residues. Unmatched junction bases numbered 7, after V lost 6 bases and J lost 6 bases. Per the germline V gene, CDR1 is WSHSY and CDR2 is SAAADI. As DNA, the CDR3 is TGCGCCAGCAGCCCCGGACTAGCGGGGGGCAGCGAGCAGTACTTC. This codes for CASSPGLAGGSEQYF.

The chain uses TRBV11-2 and TRBJ2-5; 13 bases fit TRBD2. The CDR3 covers 19 residues. Losses at the gene ends were 1 base for V and 0 bases for J; bases not matched to a gene: 8. CDR1 and CDR2 (germline): SGHAT, FQNNGV. The CDR3 DNA reads as TGTGCCAGCAGCTTAGTCGGGTTGGGACTAGCGGGAAACCAAGAGACCCAGTACTTC. As protein: CASSLVGLGLAGNQETQYF. The complete variable domain, with remaining parts taken from reference TRBV11-2 and TRBJ2-5, reads EAGVAQSPRYKIIEKRQSVAFWCNPISGHATLYWYQQILGQGPKLLIQFQNNGVVDDSQLPKDRFSAERLKGVDSTLKIQPAKLEDSAVYLCASSLVGLGLAGNQETQYFGPGTRLLVL.

This rearrangement joins TRBV7-2 to TRBJ2-3; TRBD2 agrees at 10 bases. Germline CDR1 reads SGHTA; CDR2 reads FQGNSA. CDR3 length: 14 amino acids. V dropped 4 bases and J dropped 6; count of bases not matched to a gene: 4. The CDR3 loop is CASSWGLATDTQYF. As DNA, the CDR3 is TGTGCCAGCAGCTGGGGACTAGCGACGGATACGCAGTATTTT. The variable domain in full, with the rest retrieved from reference TRBV7-2 and TRBJ2-3, is GAGVSQSPSNKVTEKGKDVELRCDPISGHTALYWYRQSLGQGLEFLIYFQGNSAPDKSGLPSDRFSAERTGGSVSTLTIQRTQQEDSAVYLCASSWGLATDTQYFGPGTRLTVL.

This chain connects TRBV2 to TRBJ1-2, with D perhaps matching TRBD1 (6 bases). V shed 6 bases and J shed 5 bases, with 19 bases lying between them. The CDR3 spans 15 residues. The V gene's germline CDR1 is SNHLY and CDR2 FYNNEI. The CDR3 spells CASRYTGLAVYGYTF. CDR3 sequence (DNA): TGTGCCAGCAGGTACACAGGGTTGGCTGTTTATGGCTACACCTTC. Full variable domain (outside the CDR3, taken from reference TRBV2 and TRBJ1-2): EPEVTQTPSHQVTQMGQEVILRCVPISNHLYFYWYRQILGQKVEFLVSFYNNEISEKSEIFDDQFSVERPDGSNFTLKIRSTKLEDSAMYFCASRYTGLAVYGYTFGSGTRLTVV.

This rearrangement joins TRBV11-1 to TRBJ1-4; 7 bases are shared with TRBD1. The CDR3 has 13 residues. The germline V gene has CDR1 SGHAT and CDR2 FQDESV (reference sequence). After removal of 8 bases from V and 7 bases from J, the junction contained 7 bases not matched to a gene. The chain's CDR3 is CASGQDGGEKLFF. The CDR3 bases are TGTGCCAGCGGACAGGATGGGGGTGAAAAACTGTTTTTT.

This chain connects TRBV15 to TRBJ1-6; possibly TRBD1 for D (5 bases). CDR1 is LNHNV, CDR2 YYDKDF, per germline (reference sequence). V was shortened by 0 bases and J by 4 bases, with 7 bases between the two germline ends. This CDR3 contains 15 residues. CDR3 nucleotide sequence: TGTGCCACCAGCAGAGATTCAGGGTATAATTCACCCCTCCACTTT. It codes for CATSRDSGYNSPLHF. The full variable domain, its missing parts supplied by reference TRBV15 and TRBJ1-6, is DAMVIQNPRYQVTQFGKPVTLSCSQTLNHNVMYWYQQKSSQAPKLLFHYYDKDFNNEADTPDNFQSRRPNTSFCFLDIRSPGLGDTAMYLCATSRDSGYNSPLHFGNGTRLTVT.

The chain has TRBV7-8 and TRBJ1-4; no definite D call. The CDR3 has 16 amino acids. Germline V gene lookup returns CDR1 SGHVS and CDR2 FQNEAQ. Trimming took 5 bases from V and 3 from J, leaving 16 bases between them. CDR3 region: CASSLLPGVANEKLFF. The CDR3 coding sequence is TGTGCCAGCAGCCTCCTCCCTGGGGTTGCTAATGAAAAACTGTTTTTT. The complete variable domain, with remaining parts taken from reference TRBV7-8 and TRBJ1-4, reads GAGVSQSPRYKVAKRGQDVALRCDPISGHVSLFWYQQALGQGPEFLTYFQNEAQLDKSGLPSDRFFAERPEGSVSTLKIQRTQQEDSAVYLCASSLLPGVANEKLFFGSGTQLSVL.

The genes are TRBV5-1 and TRBJ2-3; 13 nucleotides align to TRBD2. From germline, CDR1 is SGHRS and CDR2 YFSETQ. After removal of 4 bases from V and 5 bases from J, the junction contained 10 bases not matched to a gene. The CDR3 loop spans 17 amino acids. CDR3 coding DNA: TGCGCCAGCAGCCTGCTAGGACTAGCGGGAGAAGAAGATACGCAGTATTTT. Its translation is CASSLLGLAGEEDTQYF.

V is TRBV9 and J is TRBJ2-1, with 9 bases aligning to TRBD2. The CDR3 is made up of 16 amino acids. V dropped 4 bases and J dropped 11; count of bases not matched to a gene: 16. Germline V gene lookup returns CDR1 SGDLS and CDR2 YYNGEE. This CDR3 reads CASSRPLAGGERKQFF. In DNA, the CDR3 is TGTGCCAGCAGCCGACCCCTGGCGGGGGGGGAAAGGAAGCAGTTCTTC.

This clone occurred a few times. The J gene is TRBJ2-7, the V gene TRBV5-8, with D perhaps TRBD1 (6 bases). Germline CDR1 and CDR2: SGHTS and YDEGEE. V was shortened by 4 bases and J by 2 bases, with 19 bases between the two germline ends. The CDR3 spans 16 residues. For the CDR3, the DNA is TGTGCCAGCAGCCACTTCACCGGGACACAGACCTACGAGCAGTACTTC. It specifies CASSHFTGTQTYEQYF.

This clone was counted a single time. This chain joins TRBV6-4 and TRBJ2-1; TRBD2 aligns across 11 bases. Per germline, CDR1 MRHNA and CDR2 SNTAGT. The CDR3 has 14 amino acids. The V segment lost 5 bases and the J segment 10 bases; nucleotides outside the gene matches: 7. The CDR3 DNA reads TGTGCCAGCAGTTTAGCGGGAGGGGCAAGAGAGCAGTTCTTC. Protein sequence: CASSLAGGAREQFF.

The chain employs TRBV5-1 and TRBJ1-3; D is ambiguous. This CDR3 has 16 residues. V was pared by 0 bases and J by 0 bases, with 10 bases between. Germline values: CDR1 SGHRS, CDR2 YFSETQ. The CDR3: CASSLDTRFSGNTIYF. The CDR3 DNA reads TGCGCCAGCAGCTTGGATACCCGGTTCTCTGGAAACACCATATATTTT.

The chain links TRBV29-1 to TRBJ2-5; 14 bases agree with TRBD2. The CDR3 runs 15 residues. The junction had 8 bases not matched to a gene; V was cut back by 6 bases and J by 5 bases. CDR1 is SQVTM, CDR2 ANQGSEA, per germline. The CDR3, as DNA: TGCAGCGTCGGGGGACTAGCGGGAGTCGGGGAGACCCAGTACTTC. Translated: CSVGGLAGVGETQYF.

This CDR3 is CASSQGEQAFF. CDR3 nucleotides: TGTGCCAGCAGCCAGGGGGAGCAAGCTTTCTTT. V is TRBV27 and J is TRBJ1-1, with 7 bases matching TRBD1. The V gene's germline CDR1 is MNHEY and CDR2 SMNVEV (reference sequence). Unmatched junction bases numbered 4, after V lost 6 bases and J lost 9 bases. The CDR3 has 11 amino acids.

The rearrangement links TRBV28 to TRBJ1-2; no definite D call. This CDR3 region has 13 residues. Per germline, CDR1 MDHEN and CDR2 SYDVKM. V shed 8 bases and J shed 0 bases, with 10 bases lying between them. CDR3 DNA: TGTGCCAGCCGGACGGCGGCTAACTATGGCTACACCTTC. It yields the protein CASRTAANYGYTF.

This chain uses TRBV7-2 with TRBJ2-7; D may be TRBD1 or TRBD2 (5 bases each). The CDR3 is 14 amino acids. Germline V lookup: CDR1 SGHTA, CDR2 FQGNSA. V gave up 5 bases and J gave up 5 bases, with 16 bases separating them. CDR3 region: CASSGTTLWDEQYF. CDR3 sequence (DNA): TGTGCCAGCAGCGGGACCACACTCTGGGACGAGCAGTACTTC.

The chain links TRBV11-3 to TRBJ1-1; D uncertain. This CDR3 comprises 13 residues. V was clipped by 5 bases and J by 1 base, with 8 bases between them. Germline CDR1 SGHNT, CDR2 YENEEA. CDR3 protein: CASSLMANTEAFF. The CDR3 DNA follows: TGTGCCAGCAGCCTAATGGCGAACACTGAAGCTTTCTTT.

This chain joins TRBV6-5 and TRBJ1-1; 12 bases match TRBD1. The germline CDR1 and CDR2 sequences are MNHEY and SVGAGI. V lost 5 bases and J lost 5; bases outside the gene matches: 6. This CDR3 has 15 residues. The CDR3 nucleotides are TGTGCCAGCAGTCGGGACAGGGGGCGGTATACTGAAGCTTTCTTT. Translated, it gives CASSRDRGRYTEAFF.

CDR3 DNA sequence: TGCGCCAGCAGCTTGGGGCCGGGAGACGGCACAGATACGCAGTATTTT. The encoded protein is CASSLGPGDGTDTQYF. The chain couples TRBV5-1 to TRBJ2-3; a weak D match, TRBD2 (6 bases). Trimming cost V 0 bases and J 1 base, with 12 bases left between them. The CDR3 length is 16 residues. Germline V CDR1 and CDR2: SGHRS, YFSETQ. Filled out from reference TRBV5-1 and TRBJ2-3, the complete variable domain reads KAGVTQTPRYLIKTRGQQVTLSCSPISGHRSVSWYQQTPGQGLQFLFEYFSETQRNKGNFPGRFSGRQFSNSRSEMNVSTLELGDSALYLCASSLGPGDGTDTQYFGPGTRLTVL.

This clone was observed once. The chain combines TRBV27 with TRBJ2-7; 9 positions match TRBD1. The CDR3 length is 17 residues. The V gene's germline CDR1 is MNHEY and CDR2 SMNVEV (reference sequence). Germline trimming cut 9 bases from V and 3 bases from J; bases unmatched to any gene: 18. The CDR3 region is CARQGAQGGWIVYEQYF. DNA for the CDR3: TGTGCCAGACAGGGGGCGCAGGGCGGGTGGATTGTCTACGAGCAGTACTTC.

The chain joins TRBV15 to TRBJ2-7; TRBD1 agrees at 10 bases. This CDR3 is 16 amino acids long. V was pared by 0 bases and J by 7 bases, with 9 bases of the junction left unmatched. The germline V gene has CDR1 LNHNV and CDR2 YYDKDF (reference sequence). The DNA for the CDR3 is TGTGCCACCAGCAGAGATCCTCCGGGACAGGGGAGTGAGCAGTACTTC. Its protein product is CATSRDPPGQGSEQYF.

V usage is TRBV14 and J usage is TRBJ2-7; 10 nucleotides line up with TRBD2. Trimming cost V 7 bases and J 6 bases; bases outside gene matches: 12. CDR1 and CDR2 from the germline V gene are SGHDN and FVKESK. The CDR3 is 15 residues long. CDR3 sequence: CASTLPSGGGCEQYF. The CDR3 coding sequence is TGTGCCAGCACCCTCCCGAGCGGGGGGGGTTGCGAGCAGTACTTC.

This clone came up a few times. This chain joins TRBV30 and TRBJ1-5; a possible D gene is TRBD1 (5 bases). The V gene lost 2 bases and the J gene lost 6 bases, with 17 bases spanning the gap. In germline, CDR1 is GTSNPN, CDR2 SVGIG (reference sequence). The CDR3 spans 15 residues. CDR3: CAWSQNTGRGQPQHF. Written as DNA, the CDR3 is TGTGCCTGGAGTCAAAATACAGGACGAGGTCAGCCCCAGCATTTT.